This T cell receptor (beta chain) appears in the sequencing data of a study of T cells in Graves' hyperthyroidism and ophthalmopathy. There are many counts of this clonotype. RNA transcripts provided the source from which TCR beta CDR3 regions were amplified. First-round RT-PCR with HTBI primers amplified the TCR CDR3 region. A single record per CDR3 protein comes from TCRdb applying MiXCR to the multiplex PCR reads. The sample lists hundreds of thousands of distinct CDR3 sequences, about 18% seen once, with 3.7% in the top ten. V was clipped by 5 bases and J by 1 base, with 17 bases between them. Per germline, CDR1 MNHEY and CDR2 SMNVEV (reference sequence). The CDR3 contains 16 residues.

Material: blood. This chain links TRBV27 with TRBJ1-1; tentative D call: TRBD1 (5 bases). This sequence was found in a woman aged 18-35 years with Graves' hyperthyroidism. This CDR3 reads CASSPYGAVRNTEAFF. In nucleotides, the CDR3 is TGTGCCAGCAGTCCCTACGGGGCCGTAAGGAACACTGAAGCTTTCTTT.